This entry lists 3 T cell receptor beta chains sequenced from one sample in a study of regulatory T cells in long-lasting Graves disease. Time point meaning: persistent/refractory GD, antithyroid drugs over 5 years with positive TRAb. The TCR library used RNA extracted from PBMCs. Arm-PCR with iRepertoire HTBI primers amplified the CDR3 regions for these TCR beta libraries. From the multiplex PCR reads, TCRdb called clonotypes with MiXCR, one entry per CDR3 protein. The table has about 470,000 distinct CDR3 sequences, less than 25% seen once; the top ten hold roughly 8%. Sequenced here: peripheral blood mononuclear cells (PBMCs), sampled when the disease was refractory, from a patient treated with antithyroid drugs. The receptors were sampled from a female donor with Graves disease.

This clonotype was detected a few times. The chain recombines TRBV4-1 with TRBJ1-5, with 8 positions matching TRBD1. The ends lost 5 bases at V and 6 bases at J; junction bases unmatched: 6. Germline values: CDR1 MGHRA, CDR2 YSYEKL. This CDR3 region has 14 residues. CDR3 in DNA: TGCGCCAGCAGCGTACGACAGGGGACTCAGCCCCAGCATTTT. Its translation is CASSVRQGTQPQHF.

This clonotype was counted only a few times. J is TRBJ2-7 and V is TRBV11-1; 13 positions match TRBD2. The CDR3 length is 18 residues. V shed 5 bases, J shed 0 bases, and the junction held 10 bases outside the gene matches. CDR1 and CDR2 (germline): SGHAT, FQDESV (reference sequence). The CDR3 bases are TGTGCCAGCAGCCCGCGGACTAGCGGGAGCTTGACCTCCTACGAGCAGTACTTC. It codes for CASSPRTSGSLTSYEQYF.

V usage is TRBV5-6 and J usage is TRBJ2-7; D ambiguous. The germline V and J ends were trimmed by 4 bases and 0 bases, with 20 bases remaining between them. Germline-derived CDR1 and CDR2 are SGHDT and YYEEEE. The CDR3 spans 17 residues. The CDR3 nucleotides are TGTGCCAGCAGCGGTAAATTATTAAACCCGAGCTCCTACGAGCAGTACTTC. Its translation: CASSGKLLNPSSYEQYF.